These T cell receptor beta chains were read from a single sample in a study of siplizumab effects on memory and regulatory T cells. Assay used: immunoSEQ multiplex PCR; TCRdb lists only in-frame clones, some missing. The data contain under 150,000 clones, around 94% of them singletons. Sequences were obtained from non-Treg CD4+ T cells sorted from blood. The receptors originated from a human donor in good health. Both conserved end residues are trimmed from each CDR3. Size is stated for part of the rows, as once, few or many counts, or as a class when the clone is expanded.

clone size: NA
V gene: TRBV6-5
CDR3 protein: ASTPLGGESGYT

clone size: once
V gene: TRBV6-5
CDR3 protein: ASSYRGTSGYNEQF

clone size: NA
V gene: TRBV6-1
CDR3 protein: ASSEAGGRETQY

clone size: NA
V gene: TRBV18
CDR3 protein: ASSPLGQGFRETQY

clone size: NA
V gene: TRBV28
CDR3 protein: ASSTGTGRTEAF

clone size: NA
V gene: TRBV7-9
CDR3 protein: ASSLWQGQETQY

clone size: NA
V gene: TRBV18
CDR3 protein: ASSPIRVANYGYT

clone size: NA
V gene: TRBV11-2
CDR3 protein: ASSLDWGGGIYEQF

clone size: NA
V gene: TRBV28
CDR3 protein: ASSTMTSGGTLYNEQF

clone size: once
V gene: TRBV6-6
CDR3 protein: ASSYENQPQH

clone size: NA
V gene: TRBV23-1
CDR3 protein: ASTCSEVNTEAF

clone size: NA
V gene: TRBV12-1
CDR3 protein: ASSFAPPGGNQPQH

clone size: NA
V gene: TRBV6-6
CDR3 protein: ASSGSYGYT

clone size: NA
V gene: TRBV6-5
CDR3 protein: ASSYEGSGANVLT

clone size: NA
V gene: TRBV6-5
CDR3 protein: ASSYWREPNEQF

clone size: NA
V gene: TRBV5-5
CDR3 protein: ASSLSGTRAYGYT

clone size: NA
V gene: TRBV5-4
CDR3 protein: ASSRGQGKTTNEKLF

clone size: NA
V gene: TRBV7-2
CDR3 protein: ASSRDRKKLF

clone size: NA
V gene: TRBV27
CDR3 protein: ASSPLEGRGRSGYT

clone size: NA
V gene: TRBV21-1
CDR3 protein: ATAPGGRGNQPQH

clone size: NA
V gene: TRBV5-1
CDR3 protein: ASSLDRGNQPQH

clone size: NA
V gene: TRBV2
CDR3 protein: ASTHGTLEGFNYGYT

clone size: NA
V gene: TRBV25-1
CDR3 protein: ASSTGAGNTIY

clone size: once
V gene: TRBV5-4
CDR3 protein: ASSIDRAGGYT

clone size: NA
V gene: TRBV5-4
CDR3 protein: ASSLGVAGGLAEQY

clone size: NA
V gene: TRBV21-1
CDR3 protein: ASRLKEIPQETQY

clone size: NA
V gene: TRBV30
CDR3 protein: AWRVKGGDSYEQY

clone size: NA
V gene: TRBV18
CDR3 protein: ASSPGRGDQPQH

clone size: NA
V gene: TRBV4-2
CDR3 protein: ASSQAGKGLGQETQY

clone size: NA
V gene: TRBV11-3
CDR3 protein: ASSFSGSTDTQY

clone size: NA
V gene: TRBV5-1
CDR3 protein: ASSLGPSANTEAF

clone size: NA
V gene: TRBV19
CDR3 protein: ASSGLAGDLGANVLT

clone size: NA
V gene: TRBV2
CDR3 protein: ASNRGGGATEAF

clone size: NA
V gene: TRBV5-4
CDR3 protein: ASSFGFSNYGYT

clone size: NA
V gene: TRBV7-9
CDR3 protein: ASSLGRVEAF

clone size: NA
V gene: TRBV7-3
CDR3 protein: ASSLRDGPSSYNEQF

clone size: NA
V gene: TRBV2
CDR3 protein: ASIQREGPYNEQF

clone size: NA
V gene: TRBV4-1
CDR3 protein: ASSQAQGNTIY

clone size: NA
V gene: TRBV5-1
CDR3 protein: ASSLAERGNTEAF

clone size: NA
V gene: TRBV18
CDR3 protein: ASSPGPENTEAF

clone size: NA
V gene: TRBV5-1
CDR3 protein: ASSFGSSTNEKLF